A selection of T cell receptor beta chains follows, all from one sample in a study of blood T cell repertoires in COVID-19. Clones were sequenced by immunoSEQ multiplex PCR, and TCRdb holds only the in-frame ones, with some missing. Among fewer than 250,000 clones listed, more than 85% were seen once. Sequencing used peripheral blood. These receptors all come from a man in his sixties with COVID-19, enrolled during active disease. Each CDR3 is given with its conserved first and last residue. The D gene is left open where the match is weak. Some rows have no size entry. The others give once, few or many, or a class for an expanded clone.

d_call	clone_size	v_call	j_call	cdr3_length	cdr3_nt	cdr3_aa
-	-	TRBV28	TRBJ2-7	12	TGTGCCAGCAGTTTAGCGCGTCCCGAGCAGTACTTC	CASSLARPEQYF
-	-	TRBV3-1/TRBV3-2	TRBJ1-1	15	TGTGCCAGCAGCCATCGGGGGGCCTCGAGGACTGAAGCTTTCTTT	CASSHRGASRTEAFF
TRBD2	-	TRBV10-3	TRBJ2-2	16	TGTGCCATCAGTGAAGGCGGGGGGGAGAACACCGGGGAGCTGTTTTTT	CAISEGGGENTGELFF
TRBD1	-	TRBV5-1	TRBJ1-2	14	TGCGCCAGCAGTTCGGATCAGGGGGCGAAAGGCTACACCTTC	CASSSDQGAKGYTF
-	-	TRBV14	TRBJ1-6	14	TGTGCCAGCAGCCAAGAGGTCCTAAATTCACCCCTCCACTTT	CASSQEVLNSPLHF
-	-	TRBV14	TRBJ1-1	15	TGTGCCAGCAGCCAACGACAGGCCCCGAACACTGAAGCTTTCTTT	CASSQRQAPNTEAFF
TRBD1	-	TRBV23-1	TRBJ1-2	15	TGCGCCAGCAGTCAGCGGTTCAGGACAGGGGACGGCTACACCTTC	CASSQRFRTGDGYTF
TRBD1	-	TRBV6-2/TRBV6-3	TRBJ2-7	15	TGTGCCAGCAGCCGTACCGGGACAGGGAACTACGAGCAGTACTTC	CASSRTGTGNYEQYF
-	-	TRBV6-1	TRBJ2-2	14	TGTGCCAGCAGCGAGGACAGAAGCACCGGGGAGCTGTTTTTT	CASSEDRSTGELFF
-	-	TRBV5-1	TRBJ2-1	16	TGCGCCAGCGCTACGTCATTCGGGGGTCCCTACAATGAGCAGTTCTTC	CASATSFGGPYNEQFF
TRBD1	-	TRBV15	TRBJ2-7	14	TGTGCCACCAGCGTTCCGGGACAGATCTACGAGCAGTACTTC	CATSVPGQIYEQYF
TRBD2	once	TRBV4-2	TRBJ2-7	15	TGTGCCAGCAGCCAAGGTACCCAGCGGGGAATGGAGCAGTACTTC	CASSQGTQRGMEQYF
-	-	TRBV6-4	TRBJ1-1	13	TGTGCCAGCAGTGAAATAATGAACACTGAAGCTTTCTTT	CASSEIMNTEAFF
-	-	TRBV29-1	TRBJ1-1	14	TGCAGCTCTGGGAGCGGGGGGCCCAACACTGAAGCTTTCTTT	CSSGSGGPNTEAFF
-	-	TRBV12-3/TRBV12-4	TRBJ2-7	12	TGTGCCAGCAGTTTAACCCTATACGAGCAGTACTTC	CASSLTLYEQYF
TRBD2	-	TRBV11-1	TRBJ2-1	16	TGTGCCAGCAGCTTAGCGGGCGGGAGGGTCTACAATGAGCAGTTCTTC	CASSLAGGRVYNEQFF
-	-	TRBV5-4	TRBJ2-2	16	TGTGCCAGCAGCGACAGGACTAGGTCGAACACCGGGGAGCTGTTTTTT	CASSDRTRSNTGELFF
TRBD1	-	TRBV4-3	TRBJ1-2	16	TGCGCCAGCAGCCAAGAGACCCCGGGGACAGGGTCTAAAGGGCCCTTC	CASSQETPGTGSKGPF
-	-	TRBV11-3	TRBJ2-2	15	TGTGCCAGCAGCTTCGGGGGAGTTAGTACCGGGGAGCTGTTTTTT	CASSFGGVSTGELFF
TRBD1	-	TRBV3-1/TRBV3-2	TRBJ1-6	15	TGTGCCAGCAGCCAGCGACAGGGGACGGGTTCACCCCTCCACTTT	CASSQRQGTGSPLHF
TRBD2	-	TRBV4-2	TRBJ2-1	16	TGTGCCAGCAGCCTCAAACCCGCGGCGGGAGAAAGTGAGCAGTTCTTC	CASSLKPAAGESEQFF
-	-	TRBV2	TRBJ1-2	13	TGTGCCAGCAGTTACACAAGTCTGCTTGGCTACACCTTC	CASSYTSLLGYTF
-	-	TRBV27	TRBJ2-1	15	TGTGCCAGCAGGTCCGGGACAAGCTCCTACAATGAGCAGTTCTTC	CASRSGTSSYNEQFF
-	-	TRBV7-8	TRBJ2-7	11	TGTGCCAGCAGCCGTGCGGACGAGCAGTACTTC	CASSRADEQYF
-	-	TRBV21-1	TRBJ2-3	15	TGTGCCAGCAGCCCTCGACAGGGCCCCACAGATACGCAGTATTTT	CASSPRQGPTDTQYF
TRBD2	-	TRBV7-2	TRBJ2-1	15	TGTGCCAGCAGCACTAGCGGGGGGCTTTTCGTTGAGCAGTTCTTC	CASSTSGGLFVEQFF